These T cell receptor beta chains were read from a single sample in a study of T-cell memory formation after mild COVID-19. Using its own MiXCR run on the 5' RACE reads, TCRdb lists one record per CDR3 protein. The sample lists over 30,000 distinct CDR3 sequences, roughly 11% seen once, with under 30% in the top ten. The sequenced sample consisted of PBMCs or a T cell subset sorted from them (not recorded which). Receptors were obtained from a man between 18 and 35 years old who had mild COVID-19 (a few samples of this study predate the infection). Cell type and time point are not known. The CDR3 runs from the conserved cysteine through the conserved F or W. Fields, in order: J gene, clone size, V gene, D gene, CDR3 protein, CDR3 DNA. D genes are given only for firm matches. Only part of the rows carry a size: once, few, many, or a class if the clone is expanded.

>TRBJ2-3|many|TRBV4-3|TRBD2
CASSQTSEAQYF
TGCGCCAGCAGCCAGACTAGCGAAGCGCAGTATTTT
>TRBJ2-5|many|TRBV20-1|-
CSAQDVSIRETQYF
TGCAGTGCCCAGGACGTGTCAATTCGCGAGACCCAGTACTTC
>TRBJ1-2|medium-sized|TRBV7-2|-
CASSLAGGGSGYTF
TGTGCCAGCAGCTTAGCCGGCGGGGGGAGTGGCTACACCTTC
>TRBJ2-3|many|TRBV7-6|-
CASSLDRDFPDTQYF
TGTGCCAGCAGCTTAGACAGGGACTTTCCAGATACGCAGTATTTT
>TRBJ1-6|many|TRBV20-1|TRBD1
CSARPSDRGPSPLHF
TGCAGTGCTAGACCATCGGACAGGGGGCCCTCACCCCTCCACTTT
>TRBJ2-5|many|TRBV14|-
CASSQNRETQYF
TGTGCCAGCAGCCAAAATAGGGAGACCCAGTACTTC
>TRBJ2-7|many|TRBV5-4|-
CASSRGLTTGEQYF
TGTGCCAGCAGCCGCGGGTTAACTACGGGAGAGCAGTACTTC
>TRBJ2-3|many|TRBV5-6|TRBD1
CASSLINRGFDTQYF
TGTGCCAGCAGCTTGATCAACAGGGGGTTCGATACGCAGTATTTT
>TRBJ1-5|few|TRBV3-1|-
CASSQAVNQPQHF
TGTGCCAGCAGCCAAGCCGTAAATCAGCCCCAGCATTTT
>TRBJ2-6|many|TRBV4-3|-
CASSQDYAGTGANVLTF
TGCGCCAGCAGCCAAGATTATGCAGGGACTGGGGCCAACGTCCTGACTTTC
>TRBJ1-5|-|TRBV2|-
CASSESWGYSNQPQHF
TGTGCCAGCAGTGAAAGTTGGGGATATAGCAATCAGCCCCAGCATTTT
>TRBJ2-3|many|TRBV12-3/TRBV12-4|-
CASRRDATDTQYF
TGTGCCAGCAGGCGGGACGCCACAGATACGCAGTATTTT
>TRBJ2-1|many|TRBV6-5|TRBD2
CASSPAGGKNNEQFF
TGTGCCAGCAGTCCAGCGGGGGGGAAAAACAATGAGCAGTTCTTC
>TRBJ2-1|many|TRBV25-1|TRBD1
CASSTGVLHNEQFF
TGTGCCAGCAGTACAGGGGTCCTCCATAATGAGCAGTTCTTC
>TRBJ2-3|-|TRBV20-1|-
CSARDPGTRTDTQYF
TGCAGTGCTAGAGATCCAGGGACACGCACAGATACGCAGTATTTT
>TRBJ1-5|many|TRBV10-3|-
CAISDRGDQPQHF
TGTGCCATCAGTGATAGAGGGGATCAGCCCCAGCATTTT
>TRBJ2-3|-|TRBV5-1|TRBD1
CASNLGQGRADTQYF
TGCGCCAGCAACTTGGGACAGGGTAGGGCAGATACGCAGTATTTT
>TRBJ2-7|many|TRBV6-5|-
CASSYQSVYSVYEQYF
TGTGCCAGCAGTTACCAGTCTGTTTATTCGGTCTACGAGCAGTACTTC
>TRBJ2-3|-|TRBV5-1|TRBD2
CASDSGGETDTQYF
TGCGCCAGTGATAGCGGGGGAGAGACAGATACGCAGTATTTT
>TRBJ1-6|many|TRBV4-2|-
CASSPPPASPLHF
TGTGCCAGCAGCCCACCACCAGCTTCACCCCTCCACTTT
>TRBJ1-6|many|TRBV5-1|-
CASSLEAVINSPLHF
TGCGCCAGCAGCTTGGAGGCAGTAATTAATTCACCCCTCCACTTT
>TRBJ2-7|-|TRBV7-2|-
CASSLASGTSYEQYF
TGTGCCAGCAGCTTAGCTTCCGGAACTTCCTACGAGCAGTACTTC
>TRBJ1-4|many|TRBV29-1|-
CSVEADNEKLFF
TGCAGCGTTGAGGCGGATAATGAAAAACTGTTTTTT
>TRBJ1-2|-|TRBV2|TRBD1
CASTKGRGNYGYTF
TGTGCCAGCACAAAGGGCAGGGGGAACTATGGCTACACCTTC
>TRBJ2-5|many|TRBV12-3/TRBV12-4|TRBD2
CASSYYQGGGSETQYF
TGTGCCAGCAGTTACTATCAGGGCGGGGGTTCAGAGACCCAGTACTTC
>TRBJ2-2|many|TRBV29-1|-
CSAEGVWAGELFF
TGCAGCGCCGAAGGGGTCTGGGCCGGGGAGCTGTTTTTT
>TRBJ2-2|many|TRBV12-3/TRBV12-4|TRBD2
CASSFADGGATGELFF
TGTGCCAGCAGTTTCGCGGACGGGGGGGCCACCGGGGAGCTGTTTTTT
>TRBJ2-1|many|TRBV4-2|TRBD2
CASSLQRGNNEQFF
TGTGCCAGCAGCCTCCAGCGGGGGAACAATGAGCAGTTCTTC
>TRBJ2-1|many|TRBV10-1|TRBD1
CASSEFPGTGGNEQFF
TGCGCCAGCAGTGAGTTCCCTGGGACAGGGGGCAATGAGCAGTTCTTC
>TRBJ2-3|once|TRBV7-2|TRBD2
CASSLTSSGSPGTDTQYF
TGTGCCAGCAGCTTAACCTCTAGCGGTTCCCCGGGCACAGATACGCAGTATTTT
>TRBJ2-7|many|TRBV5-1|-
CASSPGVRYEQYF
TGCGCCAGCAGCCCAGGAGTCCGCTACGAGCAGTACTTC
>TRBJ2-3|many|TRBV7-2|-
CASSSRRTTQDTQYF
TGTGCCAGCAGCTCCCGGAGGACTACTCAAGATACGCAGTATTTT
>TRBJ2-1|many|TRBV9|-
CASSVGPRRDEQFF
TGTGCCAGCAGCGTAGGACCTCGGCGGGATGAGCAGTTCTTC
>TRBJ1-3|many|TRBV7-9|-
CASSLAQTERDTIYF
TGTGCCAGCAGCTTAGCCCAGACGGAGCGGGACACCATATATTTT
>TRBJ2-3|many|TRBV12-3/TRBV12-4|TRBD2
CASSAGLLDTQYF
TGTGCCTCCTCAGCGGGGCTATTAGATACGCAGTATTTT
>TRBJ2-1|many|TRBV14|-
CASSPAPASREQFF
TGTGCCAGCAGCCCCGCCCCAGCGTCGCGGGAGCAGTTCTTC
>TRBJ2-3|many|TRBV7-2|TRBD2
CASSLRRGVDTQYF
TGTGCCAGCAGCTTAAGACGGGGGGTAGATACGCAGTATTTT
>TRBJ2-1|-|TRBV23-1|TRBD2
CASSQPLGSGGLNNEQFF
TGCGCCAGCAGTCAACCCCTGGGGAGCGGGGGGCTTAACAATGAGCAGTTCTTC
>TRBJ2-5|many|TRBV5-1|TRBD1
CASSLWTGQETQYF
TGCGCCAGCAGCCTCTGGACAGGACAAGAGACCCAGTACTTC
>TRBJ2-2|many|TRBV21-1|-
CASSKALAGNTGELFF
TGTGCCAGCAGCAAAGCGCTAGCGGGGAACACCGGGGAGCTGTTTTTT